Shown below are 21 T cell receptor beta chains from a single sample sequenced in a study of beta chain features in type 1 diabetes. For these receptors, no antigen is known. The authors reverse transcribed all of the isolated RNA, so sequencing captured expressed TCRB transcripts. Produced via immunoSEQ multiplex PCR; TCRdb's table is partial and in-frame only. The profile shows about 150,000 clones, approximately 10% of them singletons. Study results and limitations: Type 1 diabetes patients had TCRB CDR3s that were shorter (moderately but significantly so) in all four CD4+ subsets.

Sequencing input: central memory CD4+ T cells from blood. Every receptor here comes from a woman aged 30 to 39 with type 1 diabetes.

This clone was counted a few times. The J gene is TRBJ2-3, the V gene TRBV25-1, with D perhaps matching TRBD1 (5 bases). Germline V lookup: CDR1 MGHDK, CDR2 SYGVNS. This CDR3 is built from 14 residues. With 2 bases removed from V and 5 bases from J, the gap between germline ends came to 11 bases. CDR3 in DNA: TGTGCCAGCAGTGAACCCTACCAGGGAGATACGCAGTATTTT. It codes for CASSEPYQGDTQYF.

This clone was seen a few times. This sequence joins TRBV18 and TRBJ1-2; D unresolved. Deletions cut 1 base from V and 4 bases from J, with 10 bases between. The CDR3 spans 14 residues. Germline CDR1 KGHSH, CDR2 LQKENI. In DNA form, the CDR3 reads TGTGCCAGCTCACCACGGGCGAGTAGCTATGGCTACACCTTC. Residues: CASSPRASSYGYTF. Looking up the rest from reference TRBV18 and TRBJ1-2 gives the full variable domain: NAGVMQNPRHLVRRRGQEARLRCSPMKGHSHVYWYRQLPEEGLKFMVYLQKENIIDESGMPKERFSAEFPKEGPSILRIQQVVRGDSAAYFCASSPRASSYGYTFGSGTRLTVV.

V gene TRBV27 combines with J gene TRBJ2-1; D is possibly TRBD1 (5 bases). Germline lookup yields CDR1 MNHEY and CDR2 SMNVEV (reference sequence). The V gene lost 6 bases and the J gene lost 4 bases, with 16 bases spanning the gap. The CDR3 runs to 15 residues. CDR3 loop: CASSPPPGSYNEQFF. The DNA of the CDR3 is TGTGCCAGCAGCCCCCCCCCAGGGTCGTACAATGAGCAGTTCTTC.

The chain links TRBV5-1 to TRBJ2-3; 10 bases map to TRBD2. V shed 4 bases, J shed 9 bases, and the junction held 5 bases outside the gene matches. Looked up from germline, CDR1 is SGHRS and CDR2 is YFSETQ. CDR3 size: 13 residues. The CDR3 protein is CASSLQREGTQYF. The CDR3 region has the DNA TGCGCCAGCAGCCTACAGCGGGAGGGGACGCAGTATTTT.

The chain is built from TRBV9 and TRBJ2-5; maybe TRBD2 (6 bases). The germline V gene encodes CDR1 SGDLS and CDR2 YYNGEE. The CDR3 length is 14 residues. Trimming removed 4 bases at V and 4 bases at J, with 14 bases between. In DNA, the CDR3 is TGTGCCAGCAGCCCGGCCTGGAGGGGAGAGACCCAGTACTTC. Translation gives CASSPAWRGETQYF.

The V call is TRBV7-2, the J call TRBJ2-7; a possible D gene is TRBD1 (5 bases). The CDR3 spans 15 residues. The V end lost 7 bases, the J end lost 6 bases, and 22 bases lay between the germline ends. Germline V CDR1 and CDR2: SGHTA, FQGNSA. This CDR3 reads CASTGRAASSGEQYF. The CDR3, as DNA: TGTGCCAGCACCGGCAGGGCCGCCTCATCCGGCGAGCAGTACTTC.

This clone has more than one count but fewer than ten. The V gene is TRBV4-1, the J gene TRBJ2-7; D not certain. Trimming stripped 0 bases from V and 3 bases from J, with 12 bases between. CDR3 length: 15 residues. Germline assignment: CDR1 MGHRA and CDR2 YSYEKL. The CDR3: CASSQDTGGFYEQYF. The CDR3 DNA reads TGCGCCAGCAGCCAAGATACCGGCGGATTCTACGAGCAGTACTTC.

Only a few counts were recorded for this clone. V gene TRBV30 combines with J gene TRBJ1-5; unclear D gene. The CDR3 contains 11 residues. V was trimmed by 0 bases and J by 9 bases, leaving 6 bases between them. CDR1 and CDR2 (germline): GTSNPN, SVGIG (reference sequence). CDR3 region: CAWSVVGPQHF. In DNA, the CDR3 is TGTGCCTGGAGTGTAGTCGGGCCCCAGCATTTT.

The chain combines TRBV5-1 with TRBJ2-7; D perhaps matches TRBD1 (5 bases). Germline CDR1 reads SGHRS; CDR2 reads YFSETQ. The V gene lost 1 base and the J gene lost 1 base, with 6 bases spanning the gap. The CDR3 is 13 residues long. CDR3 in DNA: TGCGCCAGCAGCTTGACAGGTTCCTACGAGCAGTACTTC. Its translation: CASSLTGSYEQYF.

The chain joins TRBV28 to TRBJ2-5, with 11 bases aligning to TRBD2. J was trimmed by 4 bases and V by 6 bases; bases with no gene match: 7. From germline, CDR1 is MDHEN and CDR2 SYDVKM. This CDR3 spans 15 amino acids. This chain's CDR3 is CASRNLAGGGETQYF. DNA for the CDR3: TGTGCCAGCAGAAACCTAGCGGGAGGCGGAGAGACCCAGTACTTC.

This chain uses TRBV4-1 with TRBJ2-3, with D tentatively TRBD2 (6 bases). There are 17 residues in the CDR3. Germline values: CDR1 MGHRA, CDR2 YSYEKL. V lost 5 bases, J lost 0 bases, and 18 bases lay in between. Here the CDR3 reads CASSSPAGGSSTDTQYF. CDR3 bases: TGCGCCAGCAGCTCCCCAGCGGGTGGTTCTAGCACAGATACGCAGTATTTT.

This clone was detected only a few times. The CDR3: CSAATSGGYITDTQYF. Written as DNA, the CDR3 is TGCAGCGCCGCGACTAGCGGGGGTTACATCACAGATACGCAGTATTTT. The rearrangement joins TRBV29-1 to TRBJ2-3; TRBD2 agrees at 12 bases. This CDR3 region has 16 residues. CDR1 is SQVTM, CDR2 ANQGSEA, per germline. Unmatched junction bases numbered 10, after V lost 7 bases and J lost 2 bases.

The chain recombines TRBV4-2 with TRBJ2-5, with 8 nucleotides matching TRBD2. Trimming at V came to 0 bases and at J to 4 bases, leaving 4 bases not matched to a gene. The CDR3 spans 15 residues. Germline V gene sequence: CDR1 LGHNA, CDR2 YNFKEQ. CDR3 region: CASSQDQGLAETQYF. CDR3 nucleotide sequence: TGTGCCAGCAGCCAAGATCAAGGACTAGCAGAGACCCAGTACTTC.

The V gene is TRBV4-1, the J gene TRBJ2-2, with D possibly matching TRBD2 (5 bases). V gave up 3 bases and J gave up 0 bases, with 11 bases separating them. Germline V CDR1 and CDR2: MGHRA, YSYEKL. The CDR3 has 16 residues. The CDR3 nucleotides are TGCGCCAGCAGCCAGAGGGCGGTGCCGAACACCGGGGAGCTGTTTTTT. Translating gives CASSQRAVPNTGELFF.

This clone was counted a few times. V usage is TRBV30 and J usage is TRBJ2-7; D not certain. Germline-derived CDR1 and CDR2 are GTSNPN and SVGIG (reference sequence). The CDR3 totals 14 residues. The V end was cut by 2 bases, the J end by 5 bases, with 16 bases between. CDR3 coding DNA: TGTGCCTGGAGTATAAGCCGGGTCTTAGACGAGCAGTACTTC. Residues: CAWSISRVLDEQYF.

This sequence joins TRBV7-2 and TRBJ2-7; D gene ambiguous. This CDR3 is 13 amino acids long. Germline lookup yields CDR1 SGHTA and CDR2 FQGNSA. The germline V and J ends were trimmed by 5 bases and 6 bases, with 14 bases remaining between them. CDR3 protein: CASSQQQASEQYF. In DNA form, the CDR3 reads TGTGCCAGCAGCCAGCAGCAGGCCTCCGAGCAGTACTTC. Using reference TRBV7-2 and TRBJ2-7 for the parts outside the CDR3, the full variable domain is GAGVSQSPSNKVTEKGKDVELRCDPISGHTALYWYRQSLGQGLEFLIYFQGNSAPDKSGLPSDRFSAERTGGSVSTLTIQRTQQEDSAVYLCASSQQQASEQYFGPGTRLTVT.

This clone was counted between two and nine times. The gene calls are TRBV20-1 and TRBJ2-3, with D possibly being TRBD2 (7 bases). The germline V gene encodes CDR1 DFQATT and CDR2 SNEGSKA (reference sequence). The CDR3 extends over 11 amino acids. V gave up 3 bases and J gave up 9 bases, with 10 bases separating them. The CDR3 region has the DNA TGCAGTGCTAGCAAGGGGGGGACGCAGTATTTT. It specifies CSASKGGTQYF.

This clone was picked up a small number of times. V is TRBV28 and J is TRBJ1-5; TRBD1 aligns across 9 bases. With 2 bases clipped from V and 0 bases from J, the junction kept 5 bases outside the gene matches. CDR1 MDHEN and CDR2 SYDVKM come from the germline V gene. This CDR3 spans 17 amino acids. CDR3 in amino acids: CASSLRTGANSNQPQHF. DNA for the CDR3: TGTGCCAGCAGTTTACGGACAGGGGCGAATAGCAATCAGCCCCAGCATTTT.

V is TRBV2 and J is TRBJ1-2; TRBD1 agrees at 7 bases. This CDR3 contains 15 residues. Trimming took 2 bases from V and 2 from J; bases not matched to a gene: 5. Germline V gene data show CDR1 as SNHLY and CDR2 as FYNNEI. The chain's CDR3 is CASSETQGTNYGYTF. The CDR3 coding sequence is TGTGCCAGCAGTGAAACACAGGGGACCAACTATGGCTACACCTTC. Together with reference TRBV2 and TRBJ1-2, the CDR3 gives the full variable domain: EPEVTQTPSHQVTQMGQEVILRCVPISNHLYFYWYRQILGQKVEFLVSFYNNEISEKSEIFDDQFSVERPDGSNFTLKIRSTKLEDSAMYFCASSETQGTNYGYTFGSGTRLTVV.

Here the CDR3 reads CATTDRVETQYF. The CDR3 DNA reads TGTGCCACGACCGACAGGGTTGAGACCCAGTACTTC. J is TRBJ2-5 and V is TRBV15; 7 nucleotides agree with TRBD1. After removal of 9 bases from V and 5 bases from J, the junction contained 6 bases not matched to a gene. CDR1 is LNHNV and CDR2 is YYDKDF in the germline V gene (reference sequence). The CDR3 is 12 amino acids. Together with reference TRBV15 and TRBJ2-5, the CDR3 gives the full variable domain: DAMVIQNPRYQVTQFGKPVTLSCSQTLNHNVMYWYQQKSSQAPKLLFHYYDKDFNNEADTPDNFQSRRPNTSFCFLDIRSPGLGDTAMYLCATTDRVETQYFGPGTRLLVL.

The chain is built from TRBV19 and TRBJ2-1, with D possibly matching TRBD2 (5 bases). CDR3 length equals 11 residues. CDR1 and CDR2 from the germline V gene are LNHDA and SQIVND (reference sequence). Trimming left V 6 bases short and J 7 bases short, with 7 bases between. The CDR3 sequence is CASRRVNEQFF. CDR3 in DNA: TGTGCCAGTAGGAGGGTTAATGAGCAGTTCTTC.